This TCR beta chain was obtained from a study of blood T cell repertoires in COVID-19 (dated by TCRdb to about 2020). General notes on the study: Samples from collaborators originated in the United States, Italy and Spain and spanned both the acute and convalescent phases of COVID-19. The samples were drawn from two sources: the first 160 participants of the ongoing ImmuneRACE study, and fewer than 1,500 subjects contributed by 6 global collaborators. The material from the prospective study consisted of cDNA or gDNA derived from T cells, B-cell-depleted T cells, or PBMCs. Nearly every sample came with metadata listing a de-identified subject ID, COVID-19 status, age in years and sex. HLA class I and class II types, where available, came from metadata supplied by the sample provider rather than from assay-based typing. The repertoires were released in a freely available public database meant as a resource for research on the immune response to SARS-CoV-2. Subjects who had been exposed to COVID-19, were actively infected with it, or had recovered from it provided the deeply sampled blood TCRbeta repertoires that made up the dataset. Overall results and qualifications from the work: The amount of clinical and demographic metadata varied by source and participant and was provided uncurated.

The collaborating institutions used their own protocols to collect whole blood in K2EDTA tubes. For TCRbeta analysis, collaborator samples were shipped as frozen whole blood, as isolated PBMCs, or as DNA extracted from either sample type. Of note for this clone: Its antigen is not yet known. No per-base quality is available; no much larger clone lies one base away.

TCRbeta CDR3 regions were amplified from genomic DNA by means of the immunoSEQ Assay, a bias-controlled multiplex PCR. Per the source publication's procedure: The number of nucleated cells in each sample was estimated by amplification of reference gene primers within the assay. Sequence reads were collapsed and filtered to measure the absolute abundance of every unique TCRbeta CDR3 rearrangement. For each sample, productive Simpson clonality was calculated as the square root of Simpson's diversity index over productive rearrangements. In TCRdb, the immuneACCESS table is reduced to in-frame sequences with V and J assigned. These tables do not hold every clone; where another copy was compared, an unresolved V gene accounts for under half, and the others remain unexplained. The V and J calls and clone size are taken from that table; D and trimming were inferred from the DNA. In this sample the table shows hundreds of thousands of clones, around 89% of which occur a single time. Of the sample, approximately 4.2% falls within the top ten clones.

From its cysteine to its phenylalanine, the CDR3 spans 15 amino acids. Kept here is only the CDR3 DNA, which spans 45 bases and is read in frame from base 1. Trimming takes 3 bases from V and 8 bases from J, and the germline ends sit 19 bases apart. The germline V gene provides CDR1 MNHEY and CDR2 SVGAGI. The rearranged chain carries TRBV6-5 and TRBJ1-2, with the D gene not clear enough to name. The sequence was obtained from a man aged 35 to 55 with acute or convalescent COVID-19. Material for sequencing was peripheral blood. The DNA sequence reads TGTGCCAGCAGTTATCGTGGAGGGTCGGCTGGGGGCTACACCTTC. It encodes CASSYRGGSAGGYTF.